The rows below give T cell receptor beta chains drawn from one sample of a study of cytomegalovirus exposure and HLA in healthy donors. The table came from immunoSEQ multiplex PCR; TCRdb's copy has only in-frame clones and leaves some out. The data hold under 85,000 clones, with approximately 81% observed a single time. Sequenced: PBMCs. The origin of the receptors is a young woman in good health and CMV-seropositive. The CDR3 runs from the conserved cysteine through the conserved F or W. The order of the fields is V gene, J gene, D gene, clone size, CDR3 DNA, CDR3 protein. The D gene is left open where the match is weak. Rows may omit the clone size; those that give it use once, few, many or a size class.

TRBV5-4	TRBJ2-1	TRBD2	NA	TGTGCCAGCAGCCGAAGCGGGAGCCCCTCGGATGAGCAGTTCTTC	CASSRSGSPSDEQFF
TRBV27	TRBJ2-7	NA	NA	TGTGCCAGCAGTTGGGACGGGGGTGGTGAGCAGTACTTC	CASSWDGGGEQYF
TRBV6-5	TRBJ2-7	TRBD1	NA	TGTGCCAGCAGTCGCTTTACAGGGGTCTACGAGCAGTACTTC	CASSRFTGVYEQYF
TRBV30	TRBJ2-1	NA	NA	TGTGCCTGGACCCCACTACAGGTCGATGAGCAGTTCTTC	CAWTPLQVDEQFF
TRBV6-5	TRBJ2-2	TRBD2	NA	TGTGCCAGCAGTTCAGGGACTAGCGGGAGGGCCGGGGAGCTGTTTTTT	CASSSGTSGRAGELFF
TRBV30	TRBJ1-2	NA	NA	TGTGCCTGGAGTGTACGAGGGCTAGGCTATGGCTACACCTTC	CAWSVRGLGYGYTF
TRBV7-9	TRBJ2-5	TRBD2	few	TGTGCCAGCAGCTTTTCGGGGGGGACTGTGAGGGAGACCCAGTACTTC	CASSFSGGTVRETQYF
TRBV6-4	TRBJ1-2	NA	NA	TGTGCCAGCAGTGAGTCCGGGAAGCGGGGCGGCTACACCTTC	CASSESGKRGGYTF
TRBV4-2	TRBJ1-4	TRBD1	NA	TGTGCCAGCAGCCAAGACGGGACAGGGAAGAAAAAACTGTTTTTT	CASSQDGTGKKKLFF
TRBV5-1	TRBJ2-1	TRBD1	NA	TGCGCCAGCAGCTTGGCACAGGGGAGAGATGAGCAGTTCTTC	CASSLAQGRDEQFF
TRBV5-1	TRBJ1-2	TRBD1	NA	TGCGCCAGCAGCTCCGGGACAGGGGGCTGGTATGGCTACACCTTC	CASSSGTGGWYGYTF
TRBV2	TRBJ1-5	NA	once	TGTGCCAGCAGTGAAGACAGATTAAATCAGCCCCAGCATTTT	CASSEDRLNQPQHF
TRBV28	TRBJ1-2	NA	NA	TGTGCCAGCGGAAGTGGGGCATCCTATGGCTACACCTTC	CASGSGASYGYTF
TRBV11-2	TRBJ1-1	NA	NA	TGTGCCAGCAGCTCCCTAATACCAAACACTGAAGCTTTCTTT	CASSSLIPNTEAFF
TRBV7-9	TRBJ2-3	NA	NA	TGTGCCAGCAGCCCCCTTAGCGGAGCCCTCACAGATACGCAGTATTTT	CASSPLSGALTDTQYF
TRBV6-6	TRBJ1-2	NA	NA	TGTGCCAGCACCCCGGGAGGGGCCCTGAACTATGGCTACACCTTC	CASTPGGALNYGYTF
TRBV19	TRBJ1-5	TRBD1	NA	TGTGCCAGTAGTTTGGGACAGCTTCTCAATCAGCCCCAGCATTTT	CASSLGQLLNQPQHF
TRBV11-2	TRBJ2-5	TRBD2	NA	TGTGCCAGCAGCTTTAGGGCTAGCGGGAGTCCCGGGCGGGAGACCCAGTACTTC	CASSFRASGSPGRETQYF
TRBV28	TRBJ1-2	NA	NA	TGTGCCAGCAGTTTAAGGAGGGGCTATGGCTACACCTTC	CASSLRRGYGYTF
TRBV30	TRBJ1-2	NA	once	TGTGCCTGGAGGAGATTGCGCGGCTACACCTTC	CAWRRLRGYTF
TRBV10-1	TRBJ1-5	TRBD1	NA	TGCGCCAGCAAAGGGGGGACAGCGCCATATAGCAATCAGCCCCAGCATTTT	CASKGGTAPYSNQPQHF
TRBV5-1	TRBJ2-2	TRBD2	NA	TGCGCCAGCAGCTTTACTAGCGGGTCCGGGGAGCTGTTTTTT	CASSFTSGSGELFF
TRBV30	TRBJ1-3	NA	NA	TGTGCCTGGAGAACCCGGGGAGGAAACACCATATATTTT	CAWRTRGGNTIYF
TRBV29-1	TRBJ2-2	TRBD2	NA	TGCAGCTCTCGGACTAGCGGGATGAACACCGGGGAGCTGTTTTTT	CSSRTSGMNTGELFF
TRBV4-2	TRBJ2-7	TRBD2	NA	TGTGCCAGCAGCCTTAGCGGGAGGGCCGTGGGGGAGCAGTACTTC	CASSLSGRAVGEQYF
TRBV5-1	TRBJ1-5	NA	NA	TGCGCCAGCAGCTCGGGGGGGGCTAGCAATCAGCCCCAGCATTTT	CASSSGGASNQPQHF
TRBV5-4	TRBJ1-1	TRBD1	NA	TGTGCCAGCAGCTTGGGAAGACAGGGTGAAGCTTTCTTT	CASSLGRQGEAFF
TRBV5-1	TRBJ1-2	NA	NA	TGCGCCAGCAGCTTGGAGCAGACTAGCTATGGCTACACCTTC	CASSLEQTSYGYTF